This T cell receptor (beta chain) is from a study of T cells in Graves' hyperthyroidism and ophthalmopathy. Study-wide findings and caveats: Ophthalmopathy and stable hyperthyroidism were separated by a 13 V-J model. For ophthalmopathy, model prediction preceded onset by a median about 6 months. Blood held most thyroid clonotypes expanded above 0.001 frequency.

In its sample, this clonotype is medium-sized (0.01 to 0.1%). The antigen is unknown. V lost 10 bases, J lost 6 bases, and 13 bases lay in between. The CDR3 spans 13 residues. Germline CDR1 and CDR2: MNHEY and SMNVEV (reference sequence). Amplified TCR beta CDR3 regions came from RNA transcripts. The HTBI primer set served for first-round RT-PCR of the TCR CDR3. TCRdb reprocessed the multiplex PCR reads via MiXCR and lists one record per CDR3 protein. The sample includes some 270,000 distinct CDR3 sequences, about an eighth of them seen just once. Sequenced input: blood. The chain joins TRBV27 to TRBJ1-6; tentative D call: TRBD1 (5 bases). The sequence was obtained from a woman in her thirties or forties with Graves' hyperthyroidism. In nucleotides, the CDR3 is TGTGCCACCGGGGCTTTCGCTAATTCACCCCTCCACTTT. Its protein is CATGAFANSPLHF.